One and the same sample provided the 25 T cell receptor beta chains below, sequenced in a study of blood T cells in healthy people across ages (dated by TCRdb to between 2014 and 2017). Libraries were constructed by 5' RACE. Sequencing used an Illumina HiSeq 2500. A second PCR of roughly 7 to 11 cycles was performed with a sample-barcoded 5' primer and a J-beta primer mix. The raw public reads went through TCRdb reprocessing: fastp at Q25, MiXCR clone calling, in-frame beta chains kept. Identical CDR3 protein sequences are pooled into one entry, listed with their most common genes and DNA. The sample data list roughly 2 million distinct CDR3 sequences, and just under 50% of these were observed just once. The ten largest clonotypes hold around 2.1% of the sample. The material sequenced was blood. The receptors shown here come from a woman aged 40 to 50 in good health.

V is TRBV6-2 or TRBV6-3 and J is TRBJ2-7; D perhaps matches TRBD1 (5 bases). V was clipped by 7 bases and J by 2 bases, with 12 bases between them. Germline assignment: CDR1 MNHEY and CDR2 SVGEGT. The CDR3 length is 13 residues. In DNA, the CDR3 is TGTGCCAGCAATGAGAAGGGGCCCTACGAGCAGTACTTC. Residues: CASNEKGPYEQYF.

As for this clonotype: Sequence at one end of the junction differs from germline and may be a read error. The chain recombines TRBV12-3 or TRBV12-4 with TRBJ2-4; D remains ambiguous. CDR3 length: 14 residues. The CDR3 spells CASRHRAAAHEQSF. The CDR3 bases are TGTGCCAGCAGGCACCGGGCCGCCGCCCACGAGCAGTCCTTC.

The chain employs TRBV7-2 and TRBJ1-4, with unresolved D. From germline, CDR1 is SGHTA and CDR2 FQGNSA. V lost 1 base and J lost 7, with 13 bases in between. The CDR3 is 15 amino acids. CDR3 loop: CASSLVPGVGEKLFF. CDR3 sequence (DNA): TGTGCCAGCAGCTTAGTCCCAGGCGTAGGTGAAAAACTGTTTTTT.

The J gene is TRBJ2-5, the V gene TRBV5-6, with D unresolved. The J call may be mistaken, given a closer DNA end match to TRBJ2-7. The CDR3 extends over 14 amino acids. Germline V lookup: CDR1 SGHDT, CDR2 YYEEEE. CDR3 protein: CASSSDIETYEQYF. CDR3 in DNA: TGTGCCAGCAGCTCAGACATAGAAACCTACGAGCAGTACTTC.

This clonotype was picked up a small number of times. This CDR3 reads CASSHGTDSSYEQYF. The CDR3 nucleotides read TGTGCCAGCAGCCATGGGACGGACAGCTCCTACGAGCAGTACTTC. The chain has TRBV16 and TRBJ2-7, with D perhaps TRBD1 (6 bases). V gave up 3 bases and J gave up 0 bases, with 12 bases separating them. Germline CDR1 and CDR2: KGHSY and FQNENV. The CDR3 is made up of 15 amino acids.

The table lists this clonotype with a few counts. The chain combines TRBV6-2 or TRBV6-3 with TRBJ2-1; D is possibly TRBD2 (6 bases). This CDR3 comprises 14 residues. V dropped 10 bases and J dropped 0 bases, with 13 bases sitting between them. Germline-derived CDR1 and CDR2 are MNHEY and SVGEGT. The DNA of the CDR3 is TGTGCCACTAACCTAGCGAGCTCCTACAATGAGCAGTTCTTC. Its protein product is CATNLASSYNEQFF.

As regards this clonotype: This may be a read error: a much more frequent sequence differs by one nucleotide. V and J are TRBV29-1 and TRBJ2-6; no definite D call. Per the germline V gene, CDR1 is SQVTM and CDR2 is ANQGSEA. V gave up 4 bases and J gave up 2 bases, with 3 bases separating them. The CDR3 loop spans 12 amino acids. CDR3 DNA: TGCAGCGTTGGCGCTGGGGCCAACGTCCTGACTTTC. Protein product: CSVGAGANVLTF.

The chain's CDR3 is CATSEGSAAEQFF. The CDR3 DNA reads TGTGCCACCAGTGAAGGTAGCGCGGCTGAGCAGTTCTTC. The V gene is TRBV24-1, the J gene TRBJ2-1; a possible D gene is TRBD2 (5 bases). Per germline, CDR1 KGHDR and CDR2 SFDVKD. The germline V and J ends were trimmed by 4 bases and 9 bases, with 12 bases remaining between them. The CDR3 spans 13 residues.

In nucleotides, the CDR3 is TGTGCCAGCACCTTCGGGGACAGGGAGGCTGGGAATGGCTACACCTTC. Translating gives CASTFGDREAGNGYTF. The chain recombines TRBV7-9 with TRBJ1-2, with TRBD1 matching 9 bases. The germline V gene encodes CDR1 SEHNR and CDR2 FQNEAQ (reference sequence). CDR3 size: 16 residues. J was trimmed by 6 bases and V by 7 bases; bases with no gene match: 15.

In its sample, this clonotype was seen a few times. Here the CDR3 reads CASEGTGPYEQYF. The CDR3 nucleotides are TGTGCCAGCGAGGGGACAGGTCCGTACGAGCAGTACTTC. The chain joins TRBV27 to TRBJ2-7, with TRBD1 matching 8 bases. The V gene's germline CDR1 is MNHEY and CDR2 SMNVEV (reference sequence). This CDR3 contains 13 residues. V was clipped by 8 bases and J by 4 bases; unmatched bases: 7.

This sequence joins TRBV7-2 and TRBJ2-1; 7 positions agree with TRBD2. J lost 2 bases, V lost 6 bases, and 4 bases had no gene match. CDR3 size: 14 residues. Germline CDR1 SGHTA, CDR2 FQGNSA. In nucleotides, the CDR3 is TGTGCCAGCAGGAGCGGGGAGGCCTACAATGAGCAGTTCTTC. This translates into CASRSGEAYNEQFF.

V is TRBV28 and J is TRBJ1-5; 10 positions agree with TRBD1. The V and J ends lost 5 bases and 1 base, in that order; junction bases with no gene match: 8. CDR1 and CDR2 from the germline V gene are MDHEN and SYDVKM. The CDR3 consists of 17 residues. CDR3 coding DNA: TGTGCCAGCAGTCCGGACGACAGGGGGCAAAGCAATCAGCCCCAGCATTTT. It yields the protein CASSPDDRGQSNQPQHF.

The V call is TRBV7-3, the J call TRBJ2-6; possibly TRBD2 for D (7 bases). This CDR3 is 17 amino acids long. The V end was cut by 2 bases, the J end by 1 base, with 12 bases between. CDR1 is SGHTA, CDR2 FQGTGA, per germline. The DNA for the CDR3 is TGTGCCAGCAGCTTATTACAGGGAGGGTCTGGGGCCAACGTCCTGACTTTC. Protein product: CASSLLQGGSGANVLTF.

The chain links TRBV20-1 to TRBJ2-4, with 8 bases matching TRBD1. The J call may be faulty, since TRBJ2-7 better matches the DNA end. The CDR3 covers 12 residues. CDR1 is DFQATT and CDR2 is SNEGSKA in the germline V gene (reference sequence). For the CDR3, the DNA is TGCAGTGCGACAGGGGACAACCACGAGCAGTACTTC. It translates to CSATGDNHEQYF.

This clonotype appeared a few times. V gene TRBV20-1 combines with J gene TRBJ2-7; 13 bases are a match to TRBD2. The CDR3 has 16 residues. The J segment lost 0 bases and the V segment lost 0 bases, leaving 2 bases of the junction unmatched. Germline V gene data show CDR1 as DFQATT and CDR2 as SNEGSKA (reference sequence). CDR3 coding DNA: TGCAGTGCTAGAGAGGGACTAGCGGGGATCTCCTACGAGCAGTACTTC. As protein: CSAREGLAGISYEQYF.

The chain employs TRBV5-1 and TRBJ2-3; 7 positions match TRBD1. Trimming cost V 5 bases and J 2 bases; bases outside gene matches: 8. The CDR3 covers 15 residues. The germline CDR1 and CDR2 sequences are SGHRS and YFSETQ. In DNA, the CDR3 is TGCGCCAGCAGAGATAGGGACAGAGTCACAGATACGCAGTATTTT. Translation: CASRDRDRVTDTQYF.

The chain employs TRBV28 and TRBJ2-7; 12 bases map to TRBD2. Germline loops: CDR1 MDHEN, CDR2 SYDVKM. V lost 6 bases to trimming and J lost 2 bases; unmatched junction nucleotides: 20. This CDR3 spans 20 amino acids. CDR3 residues: CASSYPLKTSGGPFPYEQYF. The CDR3 DNA sequence: TGTGCCAGCAGCTACCCCCTAAAGACTAGCGGGGGCCCCTTTCCCTACGAGCAGTACTTC. The full variable domain, with the rest looked up from reference TRBV28 and TRBJ2-7, is DVKVTQSSRYLVKRTGEKVFLECVQDMDHENMFWYRQDPGLGLRLIYFSYDVKMKEKGDIPEGYSVSREKKERFSLILESASTNQTSMYLCASSYPLKTSGGPFPYEQYFGPGTRLTVT.

In this sample, this clonotype turned up a few times. This chain links TRBV9 with TRBJ2-7; no clear D. The CDR3 is 14 amino acids. V lost 4 bases and J lost 3, with 14 bases in between. Germline V gene sequence: CDR1 SGDLS, CDR2 YYNGEE. The CDR3 spells CASSPRGEGYEQYF. CDR3 coding DNA: TGTGCCAGCAGCCCCCGCGGAGAAGGCTACGAGCAGTACTTC.

This chain joins TRBV28 and TRBJ2-4; D gene ambiguous. The tail of the sequence fits TRBJ2-5 better, so the J call may be wrong. The CDR3 is made up of 13 amino acids. Germline V gene data show CDR1 as MDHEN and CDR2 as SYDVKM. This chain's CDR3 is CASTKDLGETQYF. CDR3 nucleotides: TGTGCCAGCACCAAAGACCTCGGGGAGACCCAGTACTTC.

This clonotype showed up just a few times. V usage is TRBV20-1 and J usage is TRBJ2-1; the match to TRBD2 covers 8 bases. The CDR3 has 15 amino acids. Germline trimming cut 3 bases from V and 0 bases from J; bases unmatched to any gene: 4. Germline CDR1 reads DFQATT; CDR2 reads SNEGSKA (reference sequence). The CDR3 protein is CSASRTSGSYNEQFF. In DNA, the CDR3 is TGCAGTGCTAGCCGCACTAGCGGCTCCTACAATGAGCAGTTCTTC.

V and J are TRBV6-2 or TRBV6-3 and TRBJ2-5; 8 positions match TRBD2. CDR3 size: 16 residues. V was pared by 10 bases and J by 1 base, with 14 bases of the junction left unmatched. Germline CDR1 MNHEY, CDR2 SVGEGT. The CDR3 loop is CANSGQAGGRQETQYF. The CDR3, as DNA: TGTGCCAACAGCGGTCAGGCGGGGGGACGCCAAGAGACCCAGTACTTC.

The chain joins TRBV10-3 to TRBJ2-1, with 11 nucleotides matching TRBD1. Germline CDR1 is ENHRY and CDR2 is SYGVKD. This CDR3 is 12 amino acids long. Germline trimming cut 8 bases from V and 9 bases from J; bases unmatched to any gene: 3. The CDR3, as DNA: TGTGCCATCGGACAGGGGGCGAGTGAGCAGTTCTTC. Translating gives CAIGQGASEQFF.

The table lists this clonotype with a few counts. The chain carries TRBV2 and TRBJ2-5; D may be TRBD2 (5 bases). Germline V lookup: CDR1 SNHLY, CDR2 FYNNEI. The CDR3 runs 12 residues. Trimming left V 3 bases short and J 11 bases short, with 13 bases between. CDR3 loop: CASSDTRVGQYF. The CDR3, as DNA: TGTGCCAGCAGTGATACGCGGGTTGGGCAGTACTTC.

This sequence joins TRBV4-3 and TRBJ2-5, with a possible D match to TRBD1 (5 bases). The CDR3 spans 15 residues. The germline V gene has CDR1 LGHNA and CDR2 YSLEER. Between the trimmed V and J ends, which lost 1 base and 5 bases, there was a span of 14 bases. CDR3 protein: CASSQGGAGMETQYF. The CDR3 DNA reads TGCGCCAGCAGCCAAGGTGGGGCAGGGATGGAGACCCAGTACTTC.

To note about this clonotype: The junction and the germline gene differ at one end; a read error may be behind it. The genes are TRBV20-1 and TRBJ2-7; 7 nucleotides match TRBD2. In germline, CDR1 is DFQATT, CDR2 SNEGSKA (reference sequence). The CDR3 covers 16 residues. The CDR3 DNA follows: TGCAGTGTTAGAGATGACTTCGGGGGGAAAGTCTACGAGCAGTACTTC. This translates into CSVRDDFGGKVYEQYF.